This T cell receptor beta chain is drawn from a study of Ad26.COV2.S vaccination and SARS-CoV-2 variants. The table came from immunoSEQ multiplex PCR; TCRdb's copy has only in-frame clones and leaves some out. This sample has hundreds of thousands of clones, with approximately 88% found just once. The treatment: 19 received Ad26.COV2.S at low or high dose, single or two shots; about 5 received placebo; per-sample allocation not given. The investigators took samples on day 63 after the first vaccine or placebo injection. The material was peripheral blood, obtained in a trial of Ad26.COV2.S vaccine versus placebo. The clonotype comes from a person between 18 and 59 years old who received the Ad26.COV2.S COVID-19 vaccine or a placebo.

CDR3 residues: CASSQDRASGFSYEQYF. The CDR3 DNA reads TGCGCCAGCAGCCAAGATCGGGCTAGCGGTTTCTCCTACGAGCAGTACTTC. The J gene is TRBJ2-7, the V gene TRBV4-3, with 7 bases that match TRBD2. J lost 0 bases, V lost 0 bases, and 8 bases had no gene match. The germline V gene has CDR1 LGHNA and CDR2 YSLEER. This CDR3 contains 17 residues.